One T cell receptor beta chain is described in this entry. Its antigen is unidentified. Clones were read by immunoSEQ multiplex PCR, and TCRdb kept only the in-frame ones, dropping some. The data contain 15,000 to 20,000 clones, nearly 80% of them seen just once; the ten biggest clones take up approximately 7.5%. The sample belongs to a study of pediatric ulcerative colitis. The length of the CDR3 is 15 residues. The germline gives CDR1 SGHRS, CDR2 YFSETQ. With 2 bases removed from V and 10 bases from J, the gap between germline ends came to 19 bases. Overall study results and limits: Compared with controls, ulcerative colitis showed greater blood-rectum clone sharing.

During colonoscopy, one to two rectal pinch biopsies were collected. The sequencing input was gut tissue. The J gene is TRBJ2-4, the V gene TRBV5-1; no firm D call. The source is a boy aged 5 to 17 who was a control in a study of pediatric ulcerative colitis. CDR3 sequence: CASSFWAASKEIQYF. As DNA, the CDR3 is TGCGCCAGCAGCTTTTGGGCTGCCTCTAAGGAGATTCAGTACTTC.